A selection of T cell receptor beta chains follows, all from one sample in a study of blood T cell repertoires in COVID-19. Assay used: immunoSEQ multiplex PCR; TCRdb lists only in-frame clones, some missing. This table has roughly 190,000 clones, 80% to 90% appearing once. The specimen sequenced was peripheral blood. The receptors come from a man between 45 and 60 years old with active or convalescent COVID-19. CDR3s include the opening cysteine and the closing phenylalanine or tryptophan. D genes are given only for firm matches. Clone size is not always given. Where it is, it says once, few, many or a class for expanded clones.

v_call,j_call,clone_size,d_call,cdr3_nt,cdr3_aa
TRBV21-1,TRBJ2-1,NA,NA,TGTGCCAGCAGACGGGGACTAGCGGGGGGCGATGAGCAGTTCTTC,CASRRGLAGGDEQFF
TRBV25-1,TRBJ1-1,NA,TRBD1,TGTGCCAGCAGTGAATCGGGAACAGGGGGCATGAACACTGAAGCTTTCTTT,CASSESGTGGMNTEAFF
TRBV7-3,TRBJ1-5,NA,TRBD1,TGTGCCAGCAGCTTGGACAGGGCGCAGCCCCAGCATTTT,CASSLDRAQPQHF
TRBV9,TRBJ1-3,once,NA,TGTGCCAGCACCCCGTCCGCAGGAATTTCCTCTGGAAACACCATATATTTT,CASTPSAGISSGNTIYF
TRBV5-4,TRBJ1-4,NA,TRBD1,TGTGCCAGCAGCTTGGACAGGGGAACTAATGAAAAACTGTTTTTT,CASSLDRGTNEKLFF
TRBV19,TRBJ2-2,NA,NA,TGTGCCAGTAGTATAGAAGGGAGCACCGGGGAGCTGTTTTTT,CASSIEGSTGELFF
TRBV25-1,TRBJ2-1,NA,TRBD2,TGTGCCAGCAGTTTACGGACTAGCGGTTATGAGCAGTTCTTC,CASSLRTSGYEQFF
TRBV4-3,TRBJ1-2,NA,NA,TGCGCCAGCAGCCAAGTGGGCAGCTTGAACTATGGCTACACCTTC,CASSQVGSLNYGYTF
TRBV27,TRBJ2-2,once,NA,TGTGCCAGCAGTTTAGTACGCCCCGCGACCGGGGAGCTGTTTTTT,CASSLVRPATGELFF
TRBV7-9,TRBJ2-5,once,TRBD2,TGTGCCAGCAGCTTAGAGGCTAGCGGGGGGACCCAGTACTTC,CASSLEASGGTQYF
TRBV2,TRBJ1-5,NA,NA,TGTGCCAGCCAGAAGGGGTACTCCCCTTATAGCAATCAGCCCCAGCATTTT,CASQKGYSPYSNQPQHF
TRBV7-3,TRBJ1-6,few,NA,TGTGCCAGCAGCCAGTCCGGGGGAACTAATTCACCCCTCCACTTT,CASSQSGGTNSPLHF
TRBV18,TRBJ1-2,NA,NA,TGTGCCAGCTCACCATTGCCCGGGCCAGGGCATGACTATGGCTACACCTTC,CASSPLPGPGHDYGYTF
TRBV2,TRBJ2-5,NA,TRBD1,TGTGCCAGCAGTCGGGACAGGGGCCAAGAGACCCAGTACTTC,CASSRDRGQETQYF
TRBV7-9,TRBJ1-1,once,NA,TGTGCCAGCAGCTTAGTGGGACGGGGGGCCCTACGGAACACTGAAGCTTTCTTT,CASSLVGRGALRNTEAFF
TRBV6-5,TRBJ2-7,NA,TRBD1,TGTGCCAGCAGTCGAAACCTACAGGGGGCGAAAGAGCAGTACTTC,CASSRNLQGAKEQYF
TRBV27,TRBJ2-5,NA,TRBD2,TGTGCCACCCACCCTCTAGCGGGGGAAGAGACCCAGTACTTC,CATHPLAGEETQYF
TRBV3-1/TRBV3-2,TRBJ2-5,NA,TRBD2,TGTGCCAGCAGCCAAGATGGGGAATGGGCGGGAGCCCCCGAGACCCAGTACTTC,CASSQDGEWAGAPETQYF
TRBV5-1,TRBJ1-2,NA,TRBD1,TGCGCCAGCAGCTTGGTCGGGACAGGGGGTGGCTACACCTTC,CASSLVGTGGGYTF
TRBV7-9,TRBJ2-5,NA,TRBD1,TGTGCCAGCAGCTTAGTGGCCAGGGGGCAAGAGACCCAGTACTTC,CASSLVARGQETQYF
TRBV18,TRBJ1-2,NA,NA,TGTGCCAGCTCACCAAGCGCGCAGAACTATGGCTACACCTTC,CASSPSAQNYGYTF
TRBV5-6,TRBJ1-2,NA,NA,TGTGCCAGCACCTTTGGGCAGCCTAACTATGGCTACACCTTC,CASTFGQPNYGYTF